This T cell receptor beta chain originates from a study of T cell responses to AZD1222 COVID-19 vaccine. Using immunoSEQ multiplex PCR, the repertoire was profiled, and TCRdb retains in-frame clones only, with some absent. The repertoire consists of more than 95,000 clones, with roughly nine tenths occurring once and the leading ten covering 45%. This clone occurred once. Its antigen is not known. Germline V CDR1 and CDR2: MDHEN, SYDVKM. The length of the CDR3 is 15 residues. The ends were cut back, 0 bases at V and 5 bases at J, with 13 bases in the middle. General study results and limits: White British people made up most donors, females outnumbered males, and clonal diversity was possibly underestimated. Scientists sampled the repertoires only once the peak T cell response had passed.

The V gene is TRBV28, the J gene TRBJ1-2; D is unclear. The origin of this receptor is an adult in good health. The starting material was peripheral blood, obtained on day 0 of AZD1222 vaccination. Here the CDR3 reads CASSLWTNAQYGYTF. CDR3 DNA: TGTGCCAGCAGTTTATGGACAAACGCGCAATATGGCTACACCTTC.